The clone carrying this T cell receptor (beta chain) was recorded once. The entry originates in a study of blood T cell repertoires in COVID-19. About the study: From T cells, B-cell-depleted T cells, or PBMCs came the material, which was cDNA or gDNA.

The germline V gene has CDR1 SQVTM and CDR2 ANQGSEA. The CDR3 contains 12 residues. V was clipped by 7 bases and J by 4 bases, with 10 bases between them. As processed by the authors: Researchers report that nucleated cell counts were estimated from reference gene primer amplification. Libraries were prepared by immunoSEQ multiplex PCR; TCRdb keeps only in-frame clonotypes and omits some of them. The V and J calls and the clone size are those of that table, but D and trimming were determined from the DNA. The sample carries around 420,000 clones, nearly 90% recorded once. Enrolled through a virtual design, the participants were between about 18 and 89 years of age and came from about two dozen US areas. Participant-reported clinical history was the basis for cohort assignment.

The TCR comes from a middle-aged woman with acute COVID-19. Sequenced: PBMCs or T cells enriched from blood (not recorded which). V gene TRBV29-1 combines with J gene TRBJ2-2; D possibly corresponds to TRBD2 (6 bases). CDR3 in amino acids: CSGRRGTGELFF. The CDR3, as DNA: TGCAGCGGGCGGAGGGGCACCGGGGAGCTGTTTTTT.